This T cell receptor beta chain was obtained from a study of blood T cell dynamics during melanoma immunotherapy. About the research overall: Standard first-line treatment here was pembrolizumab or nivolumab plus ipilimumab in metastatic melanoma. Study-wide points: Disease-control patients' PBMC repertoires became either more clonal or more diverse at W3.

The CDR3 loop spans 13 amino acids. V gave up 4 bases and J gave up 1 base, with 8 bases separating them. The germline V gene has CDR1 SGHRS and CDR2 YFSETQ. Every bulk PBMC sample received the same 350 ng of DNA. Sequencing used immunoSEQ multiplex PCR; TCRdb keeps in-frame clones, though not all of them. This table holds about 8,400 clones, approximately 85% found once. Note on this clone: The antigen remains undetermined.

This sample's time point: week 3, after first cycle of checkpoint inhibitor. Sampling occurred pretreatment (T0) and at week 3 (W3), after cycle one of checkpoint blockade. This sample comprised blood, obtained from a patient treated with checkpoint blockade. The TCR sequence derives from a human donor with melanoma. The V call is TRBV5-1, the J call TRBJ1-1, with no clear D. The CDR3 spells CASSAAENTEAFF. Here the CDR3 DNA reads TGCGCCAGCAGCGCGGCCGAGAACACTGAAGCTTTCTTT.